One and the same sample provided the 14 T cell receptor beta chains below, sequenced in a study of PD-1 blockade in classical Hodgkin lymphoma. This sample's time point: cycle 4 day 1 (C4D1), after less than 7 weeks of nivolumab. All patients experienced relapse after autologous stem cell transplantation, and brentuximab vedotin exposure was variable. Sequencing was performed with immunoSEQ multiplex PCR; in TCRdb, only in-frame clones are kept and a portion is missing. The sample includes about 24,000 clones, roughly 80% of them seen just once. The input for sequencing was peripheral blood mononuclear cells (PBMCs), taken before the fourth cycle of nivolumab. The receptors derive from a human donor with classical Hodgkin lymphoma.

The chain has TRBV5-1 and TRBJ2-3, with a tentative D call TRBD2 (6 bases). V shed 0 bases and J shed 0 bases, with 11 bases lying between them. Germline CDR1 SGHRS, CDR2 YFSETQ. The CDR3 sequence is 16 residues long. The CDR3 reads CASSLAQRASTDTQYF. CDR3 nucleotide sequence: TGCGCCAGCAGCTTGGCCCAGCGGGCTAGCACAGATACGCAGTATTTT.

The gene calls are TRBV2 and TRBJ1-2, with D possibly TRBD1 on 5 matching bases. The CDR3 is 12 amino acids. V gave up 4 bases and J gave up 4 bases, with 7 bases separating them. Germline V gene data show CDR1 as SNHLY and CDR2 as FYNNEI. CDR3 nucleotides: TGTGCCAGCAGTGCAGACAGCTATGGCTACACCTTC. Translated: CASSADSYGYTF.

The rearrangement links TRBV27 to TRBJ2-1; tentative D call: TRBD1 (7 bases). This CDR3 is built from 16 residues. Germline CDR1 is MNHEY and CDR2 is SMNVEV (reference sequence). Trimming took 6 bases from V and 2 from J, leaving 17 bases between them. The chain's CDR3 is CASSRQGGVAYNEQFF. CDR3 DNA: TGTGCCAGCAGCCGACAGGGAGGAGTAGCCTACAATGAGCAGTTCTTC.

The rearrangement joins TRBV7-9 to TRBJ1-1, with 11 bases lining up with TRBD1. The CDR3 totals 17 residues. Trimming cost V 5 bases and J 5 bases; bases outside gene matches: 13. Germline CDR1 and CDR2: SEHNR and FQNEAQ (reference sequence). The CDR3 protein is CASSASGTGGLRTEAFF. In DNA, the CDR3 is TGTGCCAGCAGCGCCTCCGGGACAGGGGGATTGAGAACTGAAGCTTTCTTT.

The rearrangement joins TRBV7-9 to TRBJ2-4; a weak D match, TRBD1 (5 bases). The CDR3 is made up of 15 amino acids. Trimming cost V 6 bases and J 2 bases, with 14 bases left between them. Per the germline V gene, CDR1 is SEHNR and CDR2 is FQNEAQ (reference sequence). For the CDR3, the DNA is TGTGCCAGCAGATCCGCCGCAGGGTCCAAAAACATTCAGTACTTC. It codes for CASRSAAGSKNIQYF.

The chain carries TRBV29-1 and TRBJ1-2, with unresolved D. Germline V CDR1 and CDR2: SQVTM, ANQGSEA. V gave up 2 bases and J gave up 5 bases, with 9 bases separating them. The CDR3 loop spans 12 amino acids. The CDR3 region is CSVEQDYYGYTF. CDR3 nucleotide sequence: TGCAGCGTTGAACAGGACTATTATGGCTACACCTTC.

The J gene is TRBJ2-7, the V gene TRBV4-2, with TRBD1 matching 8 bases. V shed 2 bases and J 2 bases; nucleotides not matched to a gene: 5. This CDR3 region has 15 residues. The V gene's germline CDR1 is LGHNA and CDR2 YNFKEQ. The CDR3 region has the DNA TGTGCCAGCAGCCAAACCGGGACAGGCCCCTACGAGCAGTACTTC. It translates to CASSQTGTGPYEQYF.

The chain links TRBV5-1 to TRBJ2-6, with 7 bases that match TRBD1. The length of the CDR3 is 14 residues. Germline V gene data show CDR1 as SGHRS and CDR2 as YFSETQ. J gave up 4 bases and V 5 bases, and 3 bases lay outside the gene matches. This chain's CDR3 is CASRTGVGANVLTF. The CDR3 nucleotides read TGCGCCAGCAGAACAGGGGTCGGGGCCAACGTCCTGACTTTC.

In this sample, this clone turned up a few times. CDR3 protein: CATSRDRGVSETQYF. In DNA, the CDR3 is TGTGCCACCAGCAGAGATCGGGGGGTGAGCGAGACCCAGTACTTC. The chain joins TRBV15 to TRBJ2-5, with TRBD2 identical over 7 bases. The germline V gene has CDR1 LNHNV and CDR2 YYDKDF (reference sequence). V trimming: 0 bases; J trimming: 5 bases; junction bases outside the gene matches: 6. The CDR3 sequence is 15 residues long.

This clone was counted a few times. This chain connects TRBV28 to TRBJ1-3; 7 bases map to TRBD1. The CDR3 covers 15 residues. Germline trimming cut 4 bases from V and 0 bases from J; bases unmatched to any gene: 3. Germline-derived CDR1 and CDR2 are MDHEN and SYDVKM. CDR3 region: CASSWTGASGNTIYF. DNA for the CDR3: TGTGCCAGCAGTTGGACAGGAGCCTCTGGAAACACCATATATTTT.

The rearrangement uses TRBV19 and TRBJ1-5, with a possible D match to TRBD1 (5 bases). There are 13 residues in the CDR3. V lost 5 bases and J lost 4, with 9 bases in between. CDR1 and CDR2 from the germline V gene are LNHDA and SQIVND (reference sequence). The CDR3 coding sequence is TGTGCCAGTAGTGGGAACAGGAATCAGCCCCAGCATTTT. Translating it yields CASSGNRNQPQHF.

This clone was found a few times. The chain is built from TRBV7-2 and TRBJ1-6; unclear D gene. Trimming shortened V by 1 base and J by 7 bases, and 11 bases separated the two germline ends. The CDR3 extends over 15 amino acids. The V gene's germline CDR1 is SGHTA and CDR2 FQGNSA. The CDR3 loop reads CASSLGLWGNSPLHF. Written as DNA, the CDR3 is TGTGCCAGCAGCTTAGGTCTGTGGGGAAATTCACCCCTCCACTTT.

This chain joins TRBV5-5 and TRBJ1-2; a possible D gene is TRBD1 (5 bases). Between the trimmed V and J ends, which lost 0 bases and 8 bases, there was a span of 14 bases. The CDR3 consists of 14 residues. Germline V lookup: CDR1 SGHKS, CDR2 YYEKEE (reference sequence). The CDR3: CASSLVAGARGYTF. Written as DNA, the CDR3 is TGTGCCAGCAGCTTGGTCGCCGGGGCGAGGGGCTACACCTTC.

The genes are TRBV7-9 and TRBJ1-1; 8 bases are shared with TRBD1. With 5 bases clipped from V and 10 bases from J, the junction kept 9 bases outside the gene matches. The germline V gene has CDR1 SEHNR and CDR2 FQNEAQ (reference sequence). There are 13 residues in the CDR3. CDR3 loop: CASSTRGPEVAFF. The CDR3 coding sequence is TGTGCCAGCAGCACCAGGGGGCCAGAGGTAGCTTTCTTT.